This TCR beta chain was profiled in a study of blood T cell repertoires in COVID-19. Overall study context: Whether acute or convalescent, the COVID-19 samples came from the United States, Italy and Spain.

The participants were between roughly 18 and 100 years old and came from about two dozen US areas. V dropped 7 bases and J dropped 2; count of bases not matched to a gene: 8. Germline V gene lookup returns CDR1 WSHSY and CDR2 SAAADI. The CDR3 is 15 residues long. Sequenced by immunoSEQ multiplex PCR; TCRdb stores in-frame clones only, minus some. The sample has some 240,000 clones; approximately 86% are singletons. The chain carries TRBV10-2 and TRBJ2-7, with 10 bases identical to TRBD2. The clonotype originates from a middle-aged woman with acute COVID-19. The source material was PBMCs or T cells enriched from blood (not recorded which). CDR3 sequence (DNA): TGCGCCAGCACCGCAACTAGCGGGGCCACCTACGAGCAGTACTTC. Protein: CASTATSGATYEQYF.